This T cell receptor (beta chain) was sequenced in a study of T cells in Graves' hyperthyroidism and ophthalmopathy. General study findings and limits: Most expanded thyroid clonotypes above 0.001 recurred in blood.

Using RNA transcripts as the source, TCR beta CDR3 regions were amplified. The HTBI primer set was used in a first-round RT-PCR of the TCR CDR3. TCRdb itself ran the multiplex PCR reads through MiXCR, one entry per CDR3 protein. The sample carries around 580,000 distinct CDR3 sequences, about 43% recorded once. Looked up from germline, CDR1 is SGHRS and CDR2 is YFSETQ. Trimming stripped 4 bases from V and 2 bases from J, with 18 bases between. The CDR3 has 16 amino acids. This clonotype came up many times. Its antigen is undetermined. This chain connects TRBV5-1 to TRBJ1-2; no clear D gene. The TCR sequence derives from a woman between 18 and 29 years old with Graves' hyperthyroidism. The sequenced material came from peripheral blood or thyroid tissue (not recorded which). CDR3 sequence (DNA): TGCGCCAGCAGCCTTACCGGGCCCCCTTCCAACTATGGCTACACCTTC. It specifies CASSLTGPPSNYGYTF.